This TCR beta chain was recovered during a study of blood T cells in healthy people across ages. Study observations and caveats: Possibly, changes in expanded clonotypes were confounded because donor CMV status was unknown. Correlation between TCR beta diversity and naive T cell percentage was strong.

The table lists this clonotype with a few counts. What it binds is unknown. CDR3 size: 16 residues. The ends lost 1 base at V and 9 bases at J; junction bases unmatched: 7. Germline V gene data show CDR1 as GTSNPN and CDR2 as SVGIG (reference sequence). A J-beta primer mix and a sample-barcoded 5' primer were used in a second PCR of about 7 to 12 cycles. MiXCR was run by TCRdb on the 5' RACE reads, yielding one entry per CDR3 protein. The data contain about 800,000 distinct CDR3 sequences, about 42% of them seen just once; the ten biggest clones take up over 15%. The sequence was collected from a man older than 75 in good health. Material: blood. The chain employs TRBV30 and TRBJ2-1, with TRBD2 identical over 15 bases. The CDR3 nucleotides read TGTGCCTGGAGTGCCCTGGGACTAGCGGGAGGTACTGAGCAGTTCTTC. It encodes CAWSALGLAGGTEQFF.